A selection of T cell receptor beta chains follows, all from one sample in a study of blood T cell repertoires in COVID-19. Clones were sequenced by immunoSEQ multiplex PCR, and TCRdb holds only the in-frame ones, with some missing. Here the sample spans over 85,000 clones, roughly 90% being singletons. Sequencing was performed on peripheral blood. The receptors stem from a human donor with COVID-19, enrolled during active disease. The donor label of this sample is uncertain. CDR3s include the opening cysteine and the closing phenylalanine or tryptophan. The D gene is left open where the match is weak. Not every row has a clone size; where given, it reads once, few, many or a size class.

V	J	size	D	CDR3	DNA
TRBV3-1/TRBV3-2	TRBJ2-3	NA	NA	CASSQSPPPGDTQYF	TGTGCCAGCAGCCAATCCCCCCCTCCCGGGGATACGCAGTATTTT
TRBV9	TRBJ2-3	NA	NA	CASSGVGGYTDTQYF	TGTGCCAGCAGCGGGGTTGGGGGGTACACAGATACGCAGTATTTT
TRBV5-1	TRBJ1-5	once	NA	CASSLSGNQPQHF	TGCGCCAGCAGCTTGTCAGGGAATCAGCCCCAGCATTTT
TRBV5-1	TRBJ1-1	NA	TRBD1	CASSLQGLTGAGGFPFF	TGCGCCAGCAGCTTGCAGGGGCTTACAGGGGCCGGGGGTTTTCCTTTCTTT
TRBV3-1/TRBV3-2	TRBJ1-2	NA	NA	CASRELGYGYTF	TGTGCCAGCCGGGAGTTAGGGTATGGCTACACCTTC
TRBV7-2	TRBJ1-2	once	TRBD1	CASSLDGSQGLANYGYTF	TGTGCCAGCAGCTTAGATGGATCACAGGGGTTAGCTAACTATGGCTACACCTTC
TRBV7-9	TRBJ2-7	NA	TRBD1	CASSFVGQGARYEQYF	TGTGCCAGCAGCTTTGTAGGACAGGGGGCGCGGTACGAGCAGTACTTC
TRBV3-1/TRBV3-2	TRBJ2-3	NA	TRBD2	CASSARLAGVGDTQYF	TGTGCCAGCAGCGCCCGACTAGCGGGGGTGGGGGATACGCAGTATTTT
TRBV19	TRBJ1-6	NA	NA	CASSTGSSSTPLHF	TGTGCCAGTAGTACCGGGAGCTCCTCGACACCCCTCCACTTT
TRBV18	TRBJ1-4	NA	TRBD1	CASSTSTGYNEKLFF	TGTGCCAGCTCAACCTCGACAGGGTATAATGAAAAACTGTTTTTT
TRBV28	TRBJ2-1	NA	NA	CASRPRGGHEQFF	TGTGCCAGCAGGCCGAGGGGGGGTCATGAGCAGTTCTTC
TRBV20-1	TRBJ1-2	NA	NA	CSAPTDYGYTF	TGCAGTGCCCCGACAGACTATGGCTACACCTTC
TRBV7-9	TRBJ1-1	NA	NA	CASRPRSPLGGTEAFF	TGTGCCAGCAGACCCCGAAGTCCGTTGGGGGGCACTGAAGCTTTCTTT
TRBV19	TRBJ2-3	NA	NA	CASSTRRESTDTQYF	TGTGCCAGTAGTACCAGGCGGGAAAGCACAGATACGCAGTATTTT
TRBV5-1	TRBJ2-5	NA	TRBD2	CASSSRTSGSGETQYF	TGCGCCAGCAGCTCCCGGACTAGCGGGAGCGGAGAGACCCAGTACTTC
TRBV2	TRBJ2-2	NA	NA	CASSGPGQDTGELFF	TGTGCCAGCAGTGGGCCGGGACAAGACACCGGGGAGCTGTTTTTT
TRBV27	TRBJ2-7	few	NA	CARGRGAYEQYF	TGTGCCAGGGGCAGGGGGGCCTACGAGCAGTACTTC
TRBV11-2	TRBJ2-5	NA	TRBD1	CASSPTGERETQYF	TGTGCCAGCAGCCCCACAGGGGAAAGAGAGACCCAGTACTTC
TRBV9	TRBJ2-7	NA	TRBD1	CASSVSGQGGTYEQYF	TGTGCCAGCAGCGTCTCGGGACAGGGCGGGACCTACGAGCAGTACTTC
TRBV11-2	TRBJ1-3	NA	NA	CASSSTGGNTIYF	TGTGCCAGCAGCTCCACCGGTGGAAACACCATATATTTT
TRBV11-2	TRBJ1-2	NA	TRBD1	CASSLNYRGSYTF	TGTGCCAGCAGCTTAAACTACAGGGGTAGCTACACCTTC
TRBV11-3	TRBJ2-7	NA	NA	CASSFSRSYEQYF	TGTGCCAGCAGCTTCTCCAGGTCCTACGAGCAGTACTTC
TRBV6-5	TRBJ1-1	NA	TRBD1	CASSYAQGGSDTEAFF	TGTGCCAGCAGTTACGCACAGGGGGGGTCGGACACTGAAGCTTTCTTT
TRBV13	TRBJ1-6	NA	TRBD1	CASSSQNRGPVSPLHF	TGTGCCAGCAGCTCCCAAAACAGGGGGCCTGTTTCACCCCTCCACTTT
TRBV28	TRBJ1-5	NA	NA	CASSFLADLGNQPQHF	TGTGCCAGCAGTTTTTTGGCGGACTTAGGCAATCAGCCCCAGCATTTT
TRBV3-1/TRBV3-2	TRBJ2-4	NA	NA	CASSQGAAKNIQYF	TGTGCCAGCAGCCAGGGGGCGGCCAAAAACATTCAGTACTTC
TRBV3-1/TRBV3-2	TRBJ1-1	NA	TRBD1	CASSDRGRPEAFF	TGTGCCAGCAGCGACAGGGGGCGGCCTGAAGCTTTCTTT
TRBV5-4	TRBJ2-1	NA	NA	CASSLVRGSSDNEQFF	TGTGCCAGCAGCTTGGTTCGGGGGTCCAGCGACAATGAGCAGTTCTTC
TRBV6-5	TRBJ2-4	NA	NA	CASRGAGSGKNIQYF	TGTGCCAGCAGGGGGGCCGGGTCGGGCAAAAACATTCAGTACTTC
TRBV3-1/TRBV3-2	TRBJ1-2	NA	NA	CASSPSRGGNNYGYTF	TGTGCCAGCAGCCCCTCCCGAGGGGGAAATAACTATGGCTACACCTTC
TRBV6-5	TRBJ1-2	NA	TRBD1	CASSSRGGSRGYTF	TGTGCCAGCAGCAGTCGAGGGGGCTCGAGAGGCTACACCTTC
TRBV5-4	TRBJ1-1	NA	NA	CASSLDGTHTEAFF	TGTGCCAGCAGCTTGGATGGGACACACACTGAAGCTTTCTTT
TRBV5-1	TRBJ2-1	few	NA	CASSIQGNEQFF	TGCGCCAGCAGCATACAGGGAAATGAGCAGTTCTTC
TRBV11-1	TRBJ2-1	NA	TRBD2	CASSYTTGRIGEQFF	TGTGCCAGCAGCTATACAACCGGGAGGATTGGGGAGCAGTTCTTC
TRBV7-9	TRBJ1-1	few	NA	CASSYTAGPEAFF	TGTGCCAGCAGCTACACTGCAGGGCCCGAGGCTTTCTTT